This entry lists 26 T cell receptor beta chains sequenced from one sample in a study of cytomegalovirus exposure and HLA in healthy donors. Assay: immunoSEQ multiplex PCR; the TCRdb copy retains only in-frame clones and omits some. The sample contains approximately 200,000 clones, just over 90% of which appear only once. The sequencing sample was made of PBMCs. These receptors all stem from a woman aged 18 to 35 in good health and CMV-seronegative.

V and J are TRBV9 and TRBJ2-1; 7 positions agree with TRBD2. The V gene's germline CDR1 is SGDLS and CDR2 YYNGEE. V lost 4 bases, J lost 1 base, and 8 bases stayed unmatched. This CDR3 is 16 amino acids long. Written as DNA, the CDR3 is TGTGCCAGCAGCCCCCAAGCGGGACGGTCCTACAATGAGCAGTTCTTC. This encodes CASSPQAGRSYNEQFF.

The V gene is TRBV30, the J gene TRBJ1-4; D possibly corresponds to TRBD1 (6 bases). The germline V gene has CDR1 GTSNPN and CDR2 SVGIG (reference sequence). With 3 bases removed from V and 10 bases from J, the gap between germline ends came to 12 bases. This CDR3 is built from 12 residues. The CDR3 DNA sequence: TGTGCCTGGAGGCCAGGGGAGGGAAAACTGTTTTTT. Amino acid sequence: CAWRPGEGKLFF.

The V gene is TRBV29-1, the J gene TRBJ1-2; TRBD1 matches at 9 bases. This CDR3 has 15 residues. J was trimmed by 7 bases and V by 4 bases; bases with no gene match: 13. Germline V CDR1 and CDR2: SQVTM, ANQGSEA. The DNA of the CDR3 is TGCAGCGTTGGGGGACAGGGCCCCACATTGGGTGGCTACACCTTC. Translation: CSVGGQGPTLGGYTF.

The V call is TRBV15, the J call TRBJ1-5; no definite D call. This CDR3 region has 15 residues. Germline loops: CDR1 LNHNV, CDR2 YYDKDF (reference sequence). V lost 1 base and J lost 3, with 10 bases in between. CDR3 region: CATSRVGLLNQPQHF. The CDR3 DNA follows: TGTGCCACCAGCAGAGTCGGACTGCTCAATCAGCCCCAGCATTTT.

This chain links TRBV10-2 with TRBJ1-5; D gene ambiguous. Germline CDR1 and CDR2: WSHSY and SAAADI. This CDR3 comprises 17 residues. V was clipped by 0 bases and J by 0 bases, with 12 bases between them. The CDR3 nucleotides are TGCGCCAGCAGTGAGTCTCTCCCCCTTAATAGCAATCAGCCCCAGCATTTT. Encoded protein: CASSESLPLNSNQPQHF.

The chain carries TRBV5-4 and TRBJ1-4; D uncertain. CDR1 SGHNT and CDR2 YYREEE come from the germline V gene (reference sequence). The CDR3 consists of 17 residues. The V end lost 5 bases, the J end lost 0 bases, and 17 bases lay between the germline ends. The CDR3 is CASSPTAKSATNEKLFF. In DNA form, the CDR3 reads TGTGCCAGCAGTCCTACAGCTAAATCTGCAACTAATGAAAAACTGTTTTTT.

The chain uses TRBV27 and TRBJ2-2; weak D call: TRBD1 (5 bases). The CDR3 contains 16 residues. Germline loops: CDR1 MNHEY, CDR2 SMNVEV (reference sequence). V was shortened by 6 bases and J by 1 base, with 15 bases between the two germline ends. The CDR3 nucleotides are TGTGCCAGCAGACCCTACCTGGGGCAGAACACCGGGGAGCTGTTTTTT. This gives the protein CASRPYLGQNTGELFF.

This chain uses TRBV30 with TRBJ2-5; 9 bases agree with TRBD2. The J segment lost 4 bases and the V segment lost 2 bases, leaving 11 bases of the junction unmatched. This CDR3 comprises 16 residues. Per the germline V gene, CDR1 is GTSNPN and CDR2 is SVGIG (reference sequence). This chain's CDR3 is CAWSLSPLAGAETQYF. CDR3 DNA: TGTGCCTGGAGTCTCAGCCCCTTAGCGGGAGCAGAGACCCAGTACTTC.

V usage is TRBV7-3 and J usage is TRBJ1-2, with D possibly being TRBD1 (5 bases). Germline CDR1 SGHTA, CDR2 FQGTGA. V lost 2 bases and J 8 bases, leaving 18 bases between the germline ends. This CDR3 region has 15 residues. CDR3 bases: TGTGCCAGCAGCTTAGTCCCCCTGACAGTGGAAGGCTACACCTTC. This codes for CASSLVPLTVEGYTF.

This clone was seen just once. This chain joins TRBV19 and TRBJ1-5; no firm D call. This CDR3 has 15 amino acids. Trimming removed 5 bases at V and 7 bases at J, with 18 bases between. Per germline, CDR1 LNHDA and CDR2 SQIVND (reference sequence). The CDR3 reads CASSVRIVAAQPQHF. Written as DNA, the CDR3 is TGTGCCAGTAGTGTCCGCATAGTTGCAGCGCAGCCCCAGCATTTT.

V and J are TRBV6-6 and TRBJ2-7; weak D call: TRBD2 (6 bases). V lost 2 bases, J lost 7 bases, and 15 bases lay in between. Germline CDR1 MNHNY, CDR2 SVGAGI (reference sequence). The CDR3 has 14 amino acids. The CDR3, as DNA: TGTGCCAGCAGTTACAATAGGGGCGCGGGGGAGCAGTACTTC. Translated: CASSYNRGAGEQYF.

The chain links TRBV19 to TRBJ2-1; 9 bases line up with TRBD2. This CDR3 is 15 amino acids long. Germline-derived CDR1 and CDR2 are LNHDA and SQIVND (reference sequence). The V gene end was trimmed by 3 bases and the J gene end by 6 bases; junction bases not matched to a gene: 6. The CDR3 spells CASSIPAGGPNEQFF. CDR3 nucleotide sequence: TGTGCCAGTAGTATCCCGGCGGGAGGGCCCAATGAGCAGTTCTTC.

This clone was seen only once. V is TRBV19 and J is TRBJ2-7; D is uncertain. V was clipped by 6 bases and J by 3 bases, with 12 bases between them. The CDR3 covers 13 residues. Germline loops: CDR1 LNHDA, CDR2 SQIVND (reference sequence). CDR3 amino acids: CASRTRLSYEQYF. DNA of the CDR3: TGTGCCAGTAGGACTCGACTGAGCTACGAGCAGTACTTC.

The chain recombines TRBV29-1 with TRBJ1-1; D not certain. V dropped 6 bases and J dropped 6 bases, with 17 bases sitting between them. Germline V gene sequence: CDR1 SQVTM, CDR2 ANQGSEA. CDR3 length: 13 residues. The CDR3 region is CSVVSPGIPEAFF. CDR3 in DNA: TGCAGCGTGGTTTCCCCGGGGATCCCTGAAGCTTTCTTT.

The gene calls are TRBV7-9 and TRBJ1-6; TRBD1 aligns across 8 bases. The V gene end was trimmed by 4 bases and the J gene end by 11 bases; junction bases not matched to a gene: 4. Germline V lookup: CDR1 SEHNR, CDR2 FQNEAQ (reference sequence). The CDR3 covers 13 residues. The CDR3 sequence is CASSSGGRAPLHF. CDR3 in DNA: TGTGCCAGCAGCTCAGGGGGCAGGGCACCCCTCCACTTT.

The chain joins TRBV28 to TRBJ2-3, with 7 bases lining up with TRBD2. The ends lost 2 bases at V and 2 bases at J; junction bases unmatched: 4. CDR1 is MDHEN, CDR2 SYDVKM, per germline. The CDR3 has 15 amino acids. Written as DNA, the CDR3 is TGTGCCAGCAGTTTAAAAGCGGGACCCACAGATACGCAGTATTTT. Protein: CASSLKAGPTDTQYF.

The chain combines TRBV9 with TRBJ2-2; a possible D gene is TRBD2 (6 bases). V lost 6 bases, J lost 1 base, and 13 bases lay in between. The germline V gene encodes CDR1 SGDLS and CDR2 YYNGEE. There are 15 residues in the CDR3. The chain's CDR3 is CASNLAGRNTGELFF. The CDR3 DNA is TGTGCCAGCAACCTCGCGGGGCGGAACACCGGGGAGCTGTTTTTT.

The chain recombines TRBV5-4 with TRBJ2-1; no clear D gene. Trimming left V 0 bases short and J 1 base short, with 8 bases between. The CDR3 has 15 residues. From germline, CDR1 is SGHNT and CDR2 YYREEE (reference sequence). The CDR3 sequence: CASSLGAVSYNEQFF. The CDR3 nucleotides are TGTGCCAGCAGCTTGGGGGCTGTTTCCTACAATGAGCAGTTCTTC.

This chain joins TRBV10-2 and TRBJ2-3; the match to TRBD2 covers 11 bases. CDR1 is WSHSY and CDR2 is SAAADI in the germline V gene. The junction had 9 bases not matched to a gene; V was cut back by 2 bases and J by 5 bases. The CDR3 covers 17 residues. CDR3 nucleotides: TGCGCCAGCAGTGAGGCCCTCGGGACTAGCGGAGGAGATACGCAGTATTTT. It encodes CASSEALGTSGGDTQYF.

V usage is TRBV10-3 and J usage is TRBJ2-2, with TRBD2 identical over 11 bases. CDR3 size: 13 residues. After removal of 10 bases from V and 4 bases from J, the junction contained 2 bases not matched to a gene. The germline CDR1 and CDR2 sequences are ENHRY and SYGVKD. The CDR3 protein is CATTSGGTGELFF. The CDR3, as DNA: TGTGCCACCACTAGCGGGGGCACCGGGGAGCTGTTTTTT.

This clone was detected only a few times. The V call is TRBV30, the J call TRBJ2-2; D might be TRBD1 (5 bases). V lost 5 bases and J 7 bases, leaving 17 bases between the germline ends. CDR3 length: 14 residues. The germline V gene encodes CDR1 GTSNPN and CDR2 SVGIG (reference sequence). Here the CDR3 DNA reads TGTGCCTGGGGAAACTTAATGGGGCTCGGGGAGCTGTTTTTT. Translated, it gives CAWGNLMGLGELFF.

The rearrangement joins TRBV11-3 to TRBJ2-1, with a possible D match to TRBD2 (6 bases). The CDR3 consists of 13 residues. Trimming left V 5 bases short and J 7 bases short, with 12 bases between. Germline V lookup: CDR1 SGHNT, CDR2 YENEEA. The CDR3 region has the DNA TGTGCCAGCAGCCCGAGCGGGCCAAATGAGCAGTTCTTC. It yields the protein CASSPSGPNEQFF.

The chain combines TRBV2 with TRBJ2-7; 12 bases are a match to TRBD2. With V trimmed by 5 bases and J by 3 bases, 11 bases remained unmatched. The CDR3 consists of 17 residues. Germline loops: CDR1 SNHLY, CDR2 FYNNEI. This CDR3 reads CASSSSRLAGVFYEQYF. The CDR3 DNA follows: TGTGCCAGCAGTTCCTCAAGACTAGCGGGAGTATTCTACGAGCAGTACTTC.

The V and J genes are TRBV11-2 and TRBJ2-7, with D perhaps matching TRBD2 (5 bases). The CDR3 covers 13 residues. Germline CDR1 reads SGHAT; CDR2 reads FQNNGV. V lost 5 bases and J lost 6, with 14 bases in between. This CDR3 reads CASSPVRGFEQYF. In DNA, the CDR3 is TGTGCCAGCAGCCCTGTACGGGGATTCGAGCAGTACTTC. Drawing the rest from reference TRBV11-2 and TRBJ2-7, the complete variable domain is EAGVAQSPRYKIIEKRQSVAFWCNPISGHATLYWYQQILGQGPKLLIQFQNNGVVDDSQLPKDRFSAERLKGVDSTLKIQPAKLEDSAVYLCASSPVRGFEQYFGPGTRLTVT.

The genes are TRBV29-1 and TRBJ2-7; 7 nucleotides line up with TRBD1. Per germline, CDR1 SQVTM and CDR2 ANQGSEA. Trimming took 3 bases from V and 4 from J; bases not matched to a gene: 0. The CDR3 loop spans 11 amino acids. The DNA of the CDR3 is TGCAGCGTTGACAGGGGGTACGAGCAGTACTTC. The encoded protein is CSVDRGYEQYF.

The chain recombines TRBV7-2 with TRBJ1-1, with D uncertain. Trimming removed 3 bases from V and 1 base from J, with 6 bases in between. The CDR3 covers 13 residues. The germline gives CDR1 SGHTA, CDR2 FQGNSA. CDR3 residues: CASSFYGNTEAFF. The CDR3 nucleotides read TGTGCCAGCAGCTTCTACGGGAACACTGAAGCTTTCTTT.